This entry describes one T cell receptor beta chain. Antigen specificity is unknown. Per germline, CDR1 SGDLS and CDR2 YYNGEE. This CDR3 has 14 residues. The V segment lost 4 bases and the J segment 8 bases; nucleotides outside the gene matches: 9. Regarding treatment: oral pan-JAK inhibitor, 5-10 mg twice daily. The source of the sample is a study of CD8+ T cells in alopecia areata. Study as a whole: After 6 to 18 months of tofacitinib, follow-up continued 6 months off drug.

After isolation, RNA underwent reverse transcription to generate cDNA as the sequencing template. Sequencing was performed with immunoSEQ multiplex PCR; in TCRdb, only in-frame clones are kept and a portion is missing. The repertoire consists of tens of thousands of clones, with 70% to 85% occurring once and the leading ten covering 15% to 20%. Notes on the study in general: Resident alphabeta T-cell populations of normal skin are likewise subject to sequencing in scalp samples.

Sample: CD8+ T cells sorted from blood, taken between weeks 44 and 45, from a patient treated with tofacitinib. The chain couples TRBV9 to TRBJ1-2, with TRBD1 identical over 9 bases. The TCR sequence derives from a human donor with alopecia areata. In DNA, the CDR3 is TGTGCCAGCAGCCTAAGGACAGGGGCGAGCGGCTACACCTTC. It is translated as CASSLRTGASGYTF.